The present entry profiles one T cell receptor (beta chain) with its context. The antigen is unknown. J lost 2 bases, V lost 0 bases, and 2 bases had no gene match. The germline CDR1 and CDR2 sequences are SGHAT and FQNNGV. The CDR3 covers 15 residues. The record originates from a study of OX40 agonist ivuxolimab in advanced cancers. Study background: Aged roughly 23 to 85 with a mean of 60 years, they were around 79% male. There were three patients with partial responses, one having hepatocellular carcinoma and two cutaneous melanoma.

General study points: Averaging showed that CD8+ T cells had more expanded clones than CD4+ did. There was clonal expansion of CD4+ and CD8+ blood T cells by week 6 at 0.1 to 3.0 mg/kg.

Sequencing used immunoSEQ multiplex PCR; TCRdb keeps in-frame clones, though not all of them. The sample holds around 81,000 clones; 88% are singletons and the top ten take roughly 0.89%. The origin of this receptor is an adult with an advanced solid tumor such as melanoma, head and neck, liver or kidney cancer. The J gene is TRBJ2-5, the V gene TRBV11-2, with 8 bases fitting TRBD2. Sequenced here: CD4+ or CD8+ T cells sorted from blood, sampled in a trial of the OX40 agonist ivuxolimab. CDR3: CASSLDSGKQETQYF. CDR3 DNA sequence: TGTGCCAGCAGCTTAGATAGCGGGAAGCAAGAGACCCAGTACTTC.